This T cell receptor (beta chain) was observed in a study of blood T cell repertoires in COVID-19. For the study at large: In each case, the material was cDNA or gDNA derived from T cells, B-cell-depleted T cells, or PBMCs.

The CDR3 totals 14 residues. V shed 0 bases, J shed 8 bases, and the junction held 3 bases outside the gene matches. Germline CDR1 and CDR2: SGHNT and YYREEE (reference sequence). Under the authors' procedure: How many nucleated cells were present was estimated from reference gene primer amplification. Assay: immunoSEQ multiplex PCR; the TCRdb copy retains only in-frame clones and omits some. V, J and clone size were drawn from that table, and D and trimming were deduced from the DNA. The sample lists around 200,000 clones, 89% occurring once. Sequenced input: peripheral blood. The J gene is TRBJ2-1, the V gene TRBV5-4; 9 bases match TRBD1. The source is a middle-aged man with acute or convalescent COVID-19. The CDR3 region is CASSLVDRGDEQFF. DNA of the CDR3: TGTGCCAGCAGCTTGGTGGACAGGGGCGATGAGCAGTTCTTC.